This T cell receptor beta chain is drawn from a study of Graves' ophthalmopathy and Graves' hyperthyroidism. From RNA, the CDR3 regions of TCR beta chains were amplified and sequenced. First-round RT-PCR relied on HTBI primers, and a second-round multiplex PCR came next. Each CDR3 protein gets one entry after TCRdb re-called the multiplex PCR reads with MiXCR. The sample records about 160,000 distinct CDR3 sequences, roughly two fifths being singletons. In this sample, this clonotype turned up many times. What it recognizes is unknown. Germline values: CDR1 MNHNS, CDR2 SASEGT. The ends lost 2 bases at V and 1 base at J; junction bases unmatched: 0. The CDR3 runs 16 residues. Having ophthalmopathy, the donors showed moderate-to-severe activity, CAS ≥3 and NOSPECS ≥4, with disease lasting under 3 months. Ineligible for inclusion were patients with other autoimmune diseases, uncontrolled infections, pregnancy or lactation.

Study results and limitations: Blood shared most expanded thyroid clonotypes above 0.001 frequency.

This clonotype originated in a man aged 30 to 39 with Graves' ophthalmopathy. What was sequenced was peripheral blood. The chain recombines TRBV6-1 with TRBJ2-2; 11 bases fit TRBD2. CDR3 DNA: TGTGCCAGCAGTGAACTAGCGGGAGGGAACACCGGGGAGCTGTTTTTT. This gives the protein CASSELAGGNTGELFF.